This is a list of T cell receptor beta chains from one sample in a study of blood T cell repertoires in COVID-19. Generated by immunoSEQ multiplex PCR, the TCRdb table keeps only in-frame clones and is missing some. This sample has 50,000 to 80,000 clones, with more than 75% found just once. Sequenced input: PBMCs or T cells enriched from blood (not recorded which). The source of these receptors is a woman between 40 and 50 years old who had recovered from COVID-19. CDR3s leave out the opening cysteine and the closing phenylalanine or tryptophan. Fields, in order: D gene, V gene, J gene, CDR3 protein. The D gene is left open where the match is weak.

d_gene: TRBD2; v_gene: TRBV14; j_gene: TRBJ2-2; CDR3aa: ASSLAGALGGELF
d_gene: TRBD1; v_gene: TRBV20-1; j_gene: TRBJ1-5; CDR3aa: SASFGRGYNQPQH
d_gene: TRBD1; v_gene: TRBV6-4; j_gene: TRBJ1-5; CDR3aa: ASKKPTGGNQPQH
d_gene: NA; v_gene: TRBV12-3/TRBV12-4; j_gene: TRBJ2-7; CDR3aa: ASSRDTYYEQY
d_gene: NA; v_gene: TRBV6-5; j_gene: TRBJ1-5; CDR3aa: ASSYREGQPQH
d_gene: TRBD2; v_gene: TRBV10-2; j_gene: TRBJ2-3; CDR3aa: ASTGGPGFSTDTQY
d_gene: TRBD2; v_gene: TRBV19; j_gene: TRBJ2-2; CDR3aa: ASSIPLAGNPGELF
d_gene: NA; v_gene: TRBV19; j_gene: TRBJ1-1; CDR3aa: ASSTFGQLNTEAF
d_gene: TRBD1; v_gene: TRBV6-5; j_gene: TRBJ1-1; CDR3aa: ASSYSRTGGTEAF
d_gene: NA; v_gene: TRBV24-1; j_gene: TRBJ2-7; CDR3aa: ATSDFFPYGIAVFSYEQY
d_gene: TRBD1; v_gene: TRBV6-4; j_gene: TRBJ2-1; CDR3aa: ASSDSGQGNSNEQF
d_gene: TRBD1; v_gene: TRBV7-8; j_gene: TRBJ1-1; CDR3aa: ASSLRDRDTEAF
d_gene: NA; v_gene: TRBV4-2; j_gene: TRBJ1-3; CDR3aa: ASSSRQASSGNTIY
d_gene: NA; v_gene: TRBV2; j_gene: TRBJ2-3; CDR3aa: ASSVSYTDTQY
d_gene: NA; v_gene: TRBV7-8; j_gene: TRBJ2-1; CDR3aa: ASSFVRDEQF
d_gene: TRBD2; v_gene: TRBV5-1; j_gene: TRBJ2-7; CDR3aa: ASSSGLAGGPSSYEQY
d_gene: TRBD1; v_gene: TRBV10-2; j_gene: TRBJ1-3; CDR3aa: ASSAASGQVSGNTIY
d_gene: TRBD2; v_gene: TRBV5-4; j_gene: TRBJ2-5; CDR3aa: ASSLAGGGETQY
d_gene: NA; v_gene: TRBV5-4; j_gene: TRBJ2-7; CDR3aa: ASSGGTSSYEQY
d_gene: TRBD1; v_gene: TRBV7-6; j_gene: TRBJ1-1; CDR3aa: ASSPGGAGANTEAF
d_gene: NA; v_gene: TRBV10-3; j_gene: TRBJ1-1; CDR3aa: AIRGASGTEAF
d_gene: TRBD1; v_gene: TRBV6-6; j_gene: TRBJ1-5; CDR3aa: ASSQTGGNSNQPQH
d_gene: NA; v_gene: TRBV18; j_gene: TRBJ1-2; CDR3aa: ASSPTLPGVGRSSYGYT
d_gene: NA; v_gene: TRBV24-1; j_gene: TRBJ2-3; CDR3aa: ATSSSRGASTDTQY
d_gene: NA; v_gene: TRBV2; j_gene: TRBJ2-5; CDR3aa: ASSEGLPQTQY
d_gene: TRBD1; v_gene: TRBV7-6; j_gene: TRBJ1-2; CDR3aa: ASSQGADGYT
d_gene: NA; v_gene: TRBV19; j_gene: TRBJ1-1; CDR3aa: ASKPGQWNTEAF
d_gene: TRBD1; v_gene: TRBV19; j_gene: TRBJ2-2; CDR3aa: ASSIRGQGAVTGELF
d_gene: NA; v_gene: TRBV6-1; j_gene: TRBJ2-7; CDR3aa: ASSEGEPYEQY
d_gene: NA; v_gene: TRBV7-9; j_gene: TRBJ1-1; CDR3aa: ASSAPQGISF
d_gene: NA; v_gene: TRBV5-6; j_gene: TRBJ2-1; CDR3aa: ASSLVDLVLHNEQF
d_gene: TRBD2; v_gene: TRBV2; j_gene: TRBJ2-7; CDR3aa: ASSESGGSSYEQY
d_gene: NA; v_gene: TRBV4-1; j_gene: TRBJ1-5; CDR3aa: ASSQDLGAPQH
d_gene: NA; v_gene: TRBV27; j_gene: TRBJ2-7; CDR3aa: ASSSLQVPTKDYEQY
d_gene: TRBD1; v_gene: TRBV11-2; j_gene: TRBJ2-6; CDR3aa: ASSSYRGVRSGANVLT
d_gene: NA; v_gene: TRBV5-1; j_gene: TRBJ2-7; CDR3aa: ASSLDGRYEQY
d_gene: TRBD1; v_gene: TRBV11-2; j_gene: TRBJ2-1; CDR3aa: ASSSGGNSYNEQF
d_gene: NA; v_gene: TRBV5-8; j_gene: TRBJ1-4; CDR3aa: ASSSDILF
d_gene: NA; v_gene: TRBV28; j_gene: TRBJ1-2; CDR3aa: ASSLFRGNGYT
d_gene: NA; v_gene: TRBV2; j_gene: TRBJ1-6; CDR3aa: ASSEYNTRSPLH
d_gene: NA; v_gene: TRBV5-6; j_gene: TRBJ1-2; CDR3aa: ASSLGGADYGYT
d_gene: TRBD1; v_gene: TRBV4-1; j_gene: TRBJ1-2; CDR3aa: ASSQVLQGVGGYT
d_gene: NA; v_gene: TRBV6-1; j_gene: TRBJ2-5; CDR3aa: ASSETYSQETQY
d_gene: NA; v_gene: TRBV20-1; j_gene: TRBJ1-3; CDR3aa: SASQGRNTIY
d_gene: TRBD2; v_gene: TRBV11-2; j_gene: TRBJ2-3; CDR3aa: ASSLASGGARADTQY
d_gene: NA; v_gene: TRBV2; j_gene: TRBJ2-7; CDR3aa: AALWAAGTYEQY
d_gene: TRBD1; v_gene: TRBV11-2; j_gene: TRBJ1-1; CDR3aa: ASSLKDRTLNTEAF
d_gene: TRBD2; v_gene: TRBV7-8; j_gene: TRBJ2-7; CDR3aa: ASSLPVRGEGPEQY
d_gene: NA; v_gene: TRBV5-1; j_gene: TRBJ1-1; CDR3aa: ASSLGQGMNTEAF
d_gene: NA; v_gene: TRBV11-2; j_gene: TRBJ1-6; CDR3aa: ASDGSPSQYNSPLH
d_gene: NA; v_gene: TRBV10-1; j_gene: TRBJ2-1; CDR3aa: ASSAGNHNEQF
d_gene: NA; v_gene: TRBV5-1; j_gene: TRBJ1-1; CDR3aa: ASSLGIGRDTEAF
d_gene: NA; v_gene: TRBV11-2; j_gene: TRBJ1-6; CDR3aa: ASSSFLPLH
d_gene: NA; v_gene: TRBV27; j_gene: TRBJ1-5; CDR3aa: ASSSWGDQPQH
d_gene: NA; v_gene: TRBV28; j_gene: TRBJ2-3; CDR3aa: ASSFVAGTDTQY
d_gene: TRBD2; v_gene: TRBV19; j_gene: TRBJ2-1; CDR3aa: ASHRGVSDNEQF
d_gene: NA; v_gene: TRBV27; j_gene: TRBJ1-2; CDR3aa: ASSFAGDGGYT
d_gene: NA; v_gene: TRBV5-6; j_gene: TRBJ2-5; CDR3aa: ASSLGQLYQETQY
d_gene: NA; v_gene: TRBV28; j_gene: TRBJ1-4; CDR3aa: ASSPPTVTDSNEKLF